The present T cell receptor (beta chain) was sequenced within a study of cytomegalovirus exposure and HLA in healthy donors. Germline trimming cut 0 bases from V and 8 bases from J; bases unmatched to any gene: 12. Germline V CDR1 and CDR2: LNHNV, YYDKDF (reference sequence). The CDR3 sequence is 16 residues long. The PCR employed 60 Vbeta primers together with 13 Jbeta primers. Produced via immunoSEQ multiplex PCR; TCRdb's table is partial and in-frame only. The data show 150,000 to 250,000 clones, and the top ten clones hold 0.74%. V and J are TRBV15 and TRBJ1-1; 7 nucleotides agree with TRBD1. The sequencing sample was made of PBMCs. This TCR was recovered from a boy younger than 18 in good health and CMV-seronegative. The CDR3 sequence is CATSRDGPGRGREAFF. CDR3 nucleotide sequence: TGTGCCACCAGCAGAGATGGGCCGGGCAGGGGGAGGGAAGCTTTCTTT.